This is a list of T cell receptor beta chains from one sample in a study of blood T cell repertoires in COVID-19. TCRdb's table, derived via immunoSEQ multiplex PCR, lists solely in-frame clones and lacks some. The top ten clones hold around 3% of a sample with some 350,000 clones, 89% of them seen once. Sequenced: peripheral blood. The receptors originated from a woman under 40 with COVID-19, enrolled during active disease. Each CDR3 is given with its conserved first and last residue. The D gene is left open where the match is weak. Clone size is given for some rows only: seen once, a few or many times, or a class if the clone is expanded.

j_call: TRBJ1-4
d_call: .
v_call: TRBV5-4
clone_size: once
cdr3_aa: CASSLGGEKLFF
cdr3_nt: TGTGCCAGCAGCTTGGGCGGTGAAAAACTGTTTTTT

j_call: TRBJ1-3
d_call: .
v_call: TRBV5-1
clone_size: .
cdr3_aa: CASSVTGDSGNTIYF
cdr3_nt: TGCGCCAGCAGCGTTACGGGGGACTCTGGAAACACCATATATTTT

j_call: TRBJ2-7
d_call: TRBD2
v_call: TRBV2
clone_size: .
cdr3_aa: CASSVRRGVSYEQYF
cdr3_nt: TGTGCCAGCAGTGTCCGGCGGGGGGTCTCCTACGAGCAGTACTTC

j_call: TRBJ1-6
d_call: TRBD1
v_call: TRBV28
clone_size: .
cdr3_aa: CASSRLRDRAMTRSSPLHF
cdr3_nt: TGTGCCAGCAGTCGCCTCCGGGACAGGGCTATGACTAGGAGCTCACCCCTCCACTTT

j_call: TRBJ2-2
d_call: TRBD1
v_call: TRBV5-1
clone_size: .
cdr3_aa: CASSLGDRGFAGELFF
cdr3_nt: TGCGCCAGCAGCTTGGGGGACAGGGGATTCGCCGGGGAGCTGTTTTTT

j_call: TRBJ1-2
d_call: TRBD1
v_call: TRBV3-1/TRBV3-2
clone_size: .
cdr3_aa: CASSQGVGGGGYTF
cdr3_nt: TGTGCCAGCAGCCAAGGGGTAGGGGGCGGCGGCTACACCTTC

j_call: TRBJ1-4
d_call: .
v_call: TRBV15
clone_size: .
cdr3_aa: CATSRRQLTTNEKLFF
cdr3_nt: TGTGCCACCAGCAGAAGACAGTTAACAACTAATGAAAAACTGTTTTTT

j_call: TRBJ2-3
d_call: .
v_call: TRBV24-1
clone_size: .
cdr3_aa: CATSSGTLTDTQYF
cdr3_nt: TGTGCCACCAGCTCCGGGACTCTCACAGATACGCAGTATTTT

j_call: TRBJ1-1
d_call: .
v_call: TRBV5-8
clone_size: .
cdr3_aa: CASSRQGLGTEAFF
cdr3_nt: TGTGCCAGCAGCCGGCAGGGGCTGGGTACTGAAGCTTTCTTT

j_call: TRBJ1-2
d_call: .
v_call: TRBV28
clone_size: .
cdr3_aa: CASSLVGVLRGYTF
cdr3_nt: TGTGCCAGCAGTTTAGTAGGGGTCTTACGAGGCTACACCTTC

j_call: TRBJ2-5
d_call: TRBD2
v_call: TRBV14
clone_size: .
cdr3_aa: CASSQGLAGGSETQYF
cdr3_nt: TGTGCCAGCAGCCAGGGACTAGCGGGAGGATCAGAGACCCAGTACTTC

j_call: TRBJ2-3
d_call: .
v_call: TRBV19
clone_size: few
cdr3_aa: CASSPKSISTDTQYF
cdr3_nt: TGTGCCAGTAGTCCCAAATCCATCAGCACAGATACGCAGTATTTT

j_call: TRBJ1-2
d_call: TRBD1
v_call: TRBV19
clone_size: .
cdr3_aa: CASSPAGVDRGFWYYGYTF
cdr3_nt: TGTGCCAGTAGTCCGGCGGGGGTCGACAGGGGGTTTTGGTACTATGGCTACACCTTC

j_call: TRBJ1-3
d_call: TRBD1
v_call: TRBV28
clone_size: .
cdr3_aa: CASSLRRGYRGSGNTIYF
cdr3_nt: TGTGCCAGCAGTTTAAGGAGGGGGTACAGGGGAAGTGGAAACACCATATATTTT

j_call: TRBJ1-1
d_call: TRBD1
v_call: TRBV7-9
clone_size: .
cdr3_aa: CASSKLQGARDTEAFF
cdr3_nt: TGTGCCAGCAGCAAATTACAGGGGGCTAGAGACACTGAAGCTTTCTTT

j_call: TRBJ2-7
d_call: TRBD1
v_call: TRBV10-1
clone_size: .
cdr3_aa: CASSESGTGENEQYF
cdr3_nt: TGCGCCAGCAGTGAGTCCGGGACAGGCGAAAACGAGCAGTACTTC

j_call: TRBJ1-1
d_call: .
v_call: TRBV5-1
clone_size: .
cdr3_aa: CASSERVGTEAFF
cdr3_nt: TGCGCCAGCAGCGAGAGGGTGGGAACTGAAGCTTTCTTT

j_call: TRBJ2-1
d_call: .
v_call: TRBV11-3
clone_size: .
cdr3_aa: CASSLNLEGWEFF
cdr3_nt: TGTGCCAGCAGCTTGAACCTCGAGGGATGGGAGTTCTTC

j_call: TRBJ2-2
d_call: .
v_call: TRBV18
clone_size: .
cdr3_aa: CASSPVPHNTGELFF
cdr3_nt: TGTGCCAGCTCACCGGTCCCACATAACACCGGGGAGCTGTTTTTT

j_call: TRBJ2-5
d_call: TRBD2
v_call: TRBV27
clone_size: .
cdr3_aa: CASSLASGGAKYF
cdr3_nt: TGTGCCAGCAGTTTGGCTAGCGGGGGAGCGAAGTACTTC

j_call: TRBJ2-1
d_call: .
v_call: TRBV19
clone_size: .
cdr3_aa: CASSLGGGGEQFF
cdr3_nt: TGTGCCAGTAGTTTAGGGGGAGGAGGTGAGCAGTTCTTC

j_call: TRBJ2-7
d_call: TRBD1
v_call: TRBV4-2
clone_size: .
cdr3_aa: CASSPGTGDWSYEQYF
cdr3_nt: TGTGCCAGCAGCCCCGGGACAGGGGACTGGTCCTACGAGCAGTACTTC